A selection of T cell receptor beta chains follows, all from one sample in a study of identical twins. TCRdb independently ran MiXCR on the 5' RACE reads; one entry per CDR3 protein. This table has about 810,000 distinct CDR3 sequences, 9% to 15% appearing once. The sample was also reused in another study, on yellow fever vaccine responses in identical twins.

The material sequenced was PBMCs. These receptors were obtained from a woman aged 18-30 years in good health. Both conserved end residues are trimmed from each CDR3. Each record gives: CDR3 protein, D gene, V gene. The D gene is left open where the match is weak.

ATDRGNENIQY | TRBD1 | TRBV19
ASRIGTGDQETQY | TRBD1 | TRBV7-9
ASSQPGTSGSNEQF | TRBD2 | TRBV4-1
ASPAGAGGNTEAF | . | TRBV7-9
ASTATGRNQPQH | . | TRBV11-2
SAPPGWGTEAF | . | TRBV20-1
ASRTGQGAGNEQF | TRBD1 | TRBV7-8
ASSSNRDTGQETQY | . | TRBV5-1
ASSTYQGANTEAF | TRBD1 | TRBV7-8
ASSDGLAGPNEQF | TRBD2 | TRBV5-1
ASSLGSPRVMAEAF | . | TRBV11-3
ASSTDGLGEQF | . | TRBV19
AIGDSTYEQY | TRBD1 | TRBV10-3
ASCYTLSYEQY | . | TRBV7-2
ASSFRESPYNEQF | . | TRBV5-1
ASSPALPGSYNEQF | . | TRBV5-1
ASSLVWDRGAANYGYT | TRBD1 | TRBV13
ASSFAALAQNTGELF | . | TRBV12-3/TRBV12-4
ASSLGVPGPYNEQF | . | TRBV7-9
ASSLVGGDSPLH | . | TRBV7-9
ASSQDFVETQY | . | TRBV14
ASSQVRGVEQY | . | TRBV4-1
SARGGTSRREQF | TRBD2 | TRBV20-1
ASSPGLAGMGQY | TRBD2 | TRBV3-1
ASSQPASTSYGYT | . | TRBV4-1
ASGRGESSPLH | . | TRBV6-6
ASSLGITNEQF | . | TRBV7-9
ATPQGSGGGPGHQPQH | . | TRBV25-1
ASTPRTTSSAF | . | TRBV6-6
ASIPGGLDNEQF | . | TRBV12-3/TRBV12-4
ATSRVRGADSPLH | . | TRBV15
ASSQRGQSTDTQY | . | TRBV3-1
ATSVGGGPPETQY | TRBD2 | TRBV24-1
ASAGQVTNTEAF | TRBD1 | TRBV2
ASSLRPTSGRGREQF | TRBD2 | TRBV13
SARASVGVWGEQF | . | TRBV20-1
AKLLSGRVGADTQY | TRBD2 | TRBV7-3
ASSREGTPYGYT | . | TRBV5-1
ASSWGQGLDNEQF | TRBD1 | TRBV5-1
SVEGLLASTDTQY | TRBD2 | TRBV29-1
SARRGQEKLF | TRBD1 | TRBV20-1
ASSLSGGVGNQPQH | . | TRBV5-1
ASSPTRDRSDGELF | TRBD1 | TRBV4-1
ASSLWSGRGRSYEQY | TRBD2 | TRBV28
ASSDWSLNTEAF | . | TRBV6-1
ASSFSGTGGREKLF | TRBD1 | TRBV12-3/TRBV12-4
SVLGGANTGELF | TRBD2 | TRBV29-1
ASSPRGRAQTEAF | . | TRBV5-1
SAPRRGSNEQF | . | TRBV20-1